This entry features one TCR beta chain sequence. Authors' methods: Reference gene primers were amplified, and this amplification served to estimate nucleated cell counts. Sequencing was performed with immunoSEQ multiplex PCR; in TCRdb, only in-frame clones are kept and a portion is missing. D and trimming were read from the DNA, whereas the V and J calls and clone size are those reported in that table. The data show about 52,000 clones, roughly 91% seen once. The entry originates in a study of blood T cell repertoires in COVID-19. Study-level information: Acute and convalescent COVID-19 specimens originated in the United States, Italy and Spain. T cells, B-cell-depleted T cells, or PBMCs supplied cDNA or gDNA.

This CDR3 is 12 amino acids long. V lost 8 bases to trimming and J lost 5 bases, with 13 bases between them. Germline assignment: CDR1 MNHEY and CDR2 SVGAGI. The genes are TRBV6-5 and TRBJ2-7; unclear D gene. The sequenced material came from peripheral blood. The receptor was isolated from a human donor in a cohort sampled during active COVID-19. CDR3 DNA: TGTGCCAGCGCAGAAACTACCAACGAGCAGTACTTC. Translated: CASAETTNEQYF.